This T cell receptor beta chain originates from a study of post-analysis software for immune sequencing data. With 6 bases clipped from V and 0 bases from J, the junction kept 16 bases outside the gene matches. CDR1 and CDR2 (germline): ENHRY, SYGVKD. This CDR3 is built from 20 residues. Regarding the study as a whole: Relative to controls, patients had five TRBV segments at higher frequency, with TRBV5-6, TRBV5-1 and TRBV20-1 among these.

Unique molecular identifiers were present in the TCR beta cDNA libraries. It was from roughly 1 to 10 million T cells that about 500,000 cDNA molecules came. MiXCR, run by TCRdb on the PCR reads, gives a single entry per CDR3 protein. The profile shows around 260,000 distinct CDR3 sequences, 35% to 45% of them singletons. As concerns this clonotype: The antigen is unknown.

The material sequenced was blood. The clonotype originates from a girl aged 10 to 17 with multiple sclerosis. The chain links TRBV10-3 to TRBJ2-3; 12 nucleotides line up with TRBD2. The CDR3 protein is CAISQRASGRAITSTDTQYF. CDR3 bases: TGTGCCATCAGCCAGCGGGCTAGCGGGAGGGCCATCACAAGCACAGATACGCAGTATTTT.